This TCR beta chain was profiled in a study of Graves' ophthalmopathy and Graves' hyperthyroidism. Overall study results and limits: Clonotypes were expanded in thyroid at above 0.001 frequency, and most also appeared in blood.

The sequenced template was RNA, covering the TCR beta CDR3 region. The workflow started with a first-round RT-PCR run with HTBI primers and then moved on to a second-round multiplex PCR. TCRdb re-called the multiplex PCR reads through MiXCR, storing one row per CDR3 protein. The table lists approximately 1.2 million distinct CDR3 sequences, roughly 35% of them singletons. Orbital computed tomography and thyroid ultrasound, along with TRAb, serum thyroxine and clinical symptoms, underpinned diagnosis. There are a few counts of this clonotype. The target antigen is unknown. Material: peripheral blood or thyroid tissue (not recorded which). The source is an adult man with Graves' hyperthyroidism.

CDR3 nucleotides: TGTGCCAGCAGCGTAGAAGGGACTACCTACGAGCAGTACTTC. It translates to CASSVEGTTYEQYF. This rearrangement joins TRBV9 to TRBJ2-7; 7 nucleotides align to TRBD2. The V gene's germline CDR1 is SGDLS and CDR2 YYNGEE. The CDR3 is 14 amino acids. Trimming cost V 0 bases and J 2 bases; bases outside gene matches: 2.